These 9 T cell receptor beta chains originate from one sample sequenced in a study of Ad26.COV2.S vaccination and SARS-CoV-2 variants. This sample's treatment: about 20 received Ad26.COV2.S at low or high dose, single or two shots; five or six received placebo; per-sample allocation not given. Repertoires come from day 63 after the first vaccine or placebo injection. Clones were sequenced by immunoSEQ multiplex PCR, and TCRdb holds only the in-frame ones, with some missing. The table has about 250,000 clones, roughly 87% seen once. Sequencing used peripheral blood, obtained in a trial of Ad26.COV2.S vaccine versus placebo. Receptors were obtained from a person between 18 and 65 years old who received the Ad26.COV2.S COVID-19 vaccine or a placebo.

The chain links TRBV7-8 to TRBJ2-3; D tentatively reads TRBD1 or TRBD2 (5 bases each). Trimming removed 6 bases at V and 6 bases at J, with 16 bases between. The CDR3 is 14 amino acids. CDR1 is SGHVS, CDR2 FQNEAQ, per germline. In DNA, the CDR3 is TGTGCCAGCAGTTCTGACCTGGGGGTGGATACGCAGTATTTT. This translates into CASSSDLGVDTQYF. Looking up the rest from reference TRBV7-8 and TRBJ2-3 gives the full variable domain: GAGVSQSPRYKVAKRGQDVALRCDPISGHVSLFWYQQALGQGPEFLTYFQNEAQLDKSGLPSDRFFAERPEGSVSTLKIQRTQQEDSAVYLCASSSDLGVDTQYFGPGTRLTVL.

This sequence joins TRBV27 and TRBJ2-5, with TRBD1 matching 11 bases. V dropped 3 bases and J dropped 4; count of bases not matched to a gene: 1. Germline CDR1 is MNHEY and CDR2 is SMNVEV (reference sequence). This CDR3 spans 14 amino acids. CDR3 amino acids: CASSFGTGGETQYF. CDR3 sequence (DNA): TGTGCCAGCAGTTTCGGGACAGGGGGAGAGACCCAGTACTTC.

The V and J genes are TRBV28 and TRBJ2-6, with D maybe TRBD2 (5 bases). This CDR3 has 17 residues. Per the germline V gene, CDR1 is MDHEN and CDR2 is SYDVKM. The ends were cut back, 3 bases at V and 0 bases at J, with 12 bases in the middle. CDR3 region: CASSFRAGYSGANVLTF. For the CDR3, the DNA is TGTGCCAGCAGTTTTAGGGCGGGCTACTCTGGGGCCAACGTCCTGACTTTC.

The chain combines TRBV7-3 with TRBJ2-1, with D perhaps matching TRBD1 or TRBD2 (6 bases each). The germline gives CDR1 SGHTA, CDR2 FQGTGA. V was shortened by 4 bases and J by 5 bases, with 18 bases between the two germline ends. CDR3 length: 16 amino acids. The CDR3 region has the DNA TGTGCCAGCAGCTCCCGAGGGGGGCGGGCGCACAATGAGCAGTTCTTC. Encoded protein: CASSSRGGRAHNEQFF. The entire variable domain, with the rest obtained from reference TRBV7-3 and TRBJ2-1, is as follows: GAGVSQTPSNKVTEKGKYVELRCDPISGHTALYWYRQSLGQGPEFLIYFQGTGAADDSGLPNDRFFAVRPEGSVSTLKIQRTERGDSAVYLCASSSRGGRAHNEQFFGPGTRLTVL.

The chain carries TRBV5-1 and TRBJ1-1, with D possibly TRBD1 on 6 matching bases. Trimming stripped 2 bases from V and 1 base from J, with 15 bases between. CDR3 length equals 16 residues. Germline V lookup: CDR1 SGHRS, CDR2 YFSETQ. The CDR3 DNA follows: TGCGCCAGCAGCTTACGCCCCGGGACACAGAACACTGAAGCTTTCTTT. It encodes CASSLRPGTQNTEAFF.

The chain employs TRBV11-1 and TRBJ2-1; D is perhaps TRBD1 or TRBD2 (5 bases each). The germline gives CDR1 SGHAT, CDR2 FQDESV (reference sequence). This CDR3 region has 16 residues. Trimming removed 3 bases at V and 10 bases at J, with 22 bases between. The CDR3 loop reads CASSLATPGTLGEQFF. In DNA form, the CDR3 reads TGTGCCAGCAGCTTGGCTACTCCCGGGACCCTCGGGGAGCAGTTCTTC.

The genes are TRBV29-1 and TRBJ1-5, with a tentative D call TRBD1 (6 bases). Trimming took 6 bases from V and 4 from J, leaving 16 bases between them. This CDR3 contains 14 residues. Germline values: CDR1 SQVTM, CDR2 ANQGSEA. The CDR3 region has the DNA TGCAGCGTGATGGATACTACAGGGAATCAGCCCCAGCATTTT. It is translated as CSVMDTTGNQPQHF.

CDR3 nucleotide sequence: TGTGCCAGCAGCTTAGTTTCCCTCGGGGAGCTGTTTTTT. Translated, it gives CASSLVSLGELFF. This rearrangement joins TRBV7-8 to TRBJ2-2; D is uncertain. V gave up 1 base and J gave up 7 bases, with 7 bases separating them. The germline V gene has CDR1 SGHVS and CDR2 FQNEAQ. This CDR3 has 13 residues.

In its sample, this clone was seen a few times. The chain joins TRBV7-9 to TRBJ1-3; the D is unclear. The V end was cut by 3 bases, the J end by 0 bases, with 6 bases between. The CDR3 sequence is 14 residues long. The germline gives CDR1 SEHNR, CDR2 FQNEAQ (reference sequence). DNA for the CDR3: TGTGCCAGCAGCTTGAGATCCTCTGGAAACACCATATATTTT. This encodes CASSLRSSGNTIYF.